The TCR beta chain described here comes from a study of T cell changes during pregnancy in multiple sclerosis (dated by TCRdb to between 2018 and 2021). Regarding the complete study: In women with multiple sclerosis, the researchers looked at how the T cell repertoire shifted as pregnancy progressed.

The library was obtained by the immunoSEQ multiplex PCR assay. Here the immuneACCESS table is served through TCRdb, limited to in-frame sequences with V and J called. Missing clones are a known gap in these copies; in checked studies unresolved V genes cover under half, and the rest lacks a known reason. The sample yields about 44,000 clones; 85% to 90% were counted once. The ten top clones hold around 0.63% of the sample. Points on this clone: The antigen this receptor binds is unknown. No much larger clone is present one base from it, and per-base qualities are unavailable.

The CDR3 contains 14 residues, cysteine and phenylalanine counted. The CDR3 DNA has 42 bases and is translated from base 1. As encoded in the germline V gene (reference sequence), CDR1 is GTSNPN while CDR2 is SVGIG. The junction shows trimming of 3 bases on V and 3 bases on J, and the gene matches do not reach 8 bases of it. The receptor comes from a female donor with multiple sclerosis, enrolled in a pregnancy study. This sequence uses TRBV30 and TRBJ2-7; the central 7 bases match TRBD2. The sequences come from CD4+ T cells from peripheral blood mononuclear cells, collected in the first trimester of pregnancy. The CDR3 protein: CAWRVLGGGYEQYF. The DNA reads as follows: TGTGCCTGGAGGGTTTTGGGGGGGGGCTACGAGCAGTACTTC. Supplemented by the reference TRBV30 and TRBJ2-7 proteins around the CDR3, the complete variable domain is SQTIHQWPATLVQPVGSPLSLECTVEGTSNPNLYWYRQAAGRGLQLLFYSVGIGQISSEVPQNLSASRPQDRQFILSSKKLLLSDSGFYLCAWRVLGGGYEQYFGPGTRLTVT.